This T cell receptor (beta chain) emerged from a study of blood T cells in healthy people across ages. Study findings and constraints: Donor CMV status, an unknown factor, possibly confounded changes in expanded clonotypes.

On this clonotype: As yet, its antigen is unknown.

The CDR3 sequence is 16 residues long. With V trimmed by 0 bases and J by 2 bases, 5 bases remained unmatched. CDR1 and CDR2 from the germline V gene are SGHTA and FQGNSA. A J-beta primer mix and a sample-barcoded 5' primer were used in a second PCR of roughly 7 to 12 cycles. Each cDNA molecule was tagged by a template-switch adaptor with 12 random nucleotides. In TCRdb, the 5' RACE reads were re-called with MiXCR into one record per CDR3 protein. The repertoire holds around 620,000 distinct CDR3 sequences, with 27% as singletons. Total RNA, at least 6 micrograms per sample, was extracted from PBMCs. This sequence was found in a woman aged 65 to 85 in good health. The chain joins TRBV7-2 to TRBJ2-3, with 7 bases fitting TRBD1. The sample comprised blood. The CDR3 sequence is CASSLADRHDTDTQYF. For the CDR3, the DNA is TGTGCCAGCAGCTTAGCGGACAGGCACGACACAGATACGCAGTATTTT.